A selection of T cell receptor beta chains follows, all from one sample in a study of T cells after yellow fever vaccination. In TCRdb, the 5' RACE reads were re-called with MiXCR into one record per CDR3 protein. The data contain 300,000 to 400,000 distinct CDR3 sequences, 9.5% to 15% of them singletons. This material consisted of CD4+ T cells sorted from PBMCs, taken 15 days after the yellow fever booster vaccination. These receptors came from a man between 18 and 35 years old who received the YFV17D yellow fever vaccine. CDR3s leave out the opening cysteine and the closing phenylalanine or tryptophan.

V | CDR3
TRBV11-2 | ASSLALFNFEQF
TRBV11-2 | ASSPWGQGSNEQY
TRBV9 | ASSAAYSPLH
TRBV5-1 | ASSLEGPGLF
TRBV5-5 | ASRKPGQVYGYT
TRBV6-1 | ASSEYSGGPAGTDTQY
TRBV7-9 | ASGQKQVYEQY
TRBV7-2 | ASTPSRTQETQY
TRBV3-1 | ASSQNSGSGNTIY
TRBV20-1 | SAPPGGGGTDTQY
TRBV4-3 | ASRGGAGLEGEQF
TRBV7-2 | ASSLGATSGQETQY
TRBV9 | ASSVGQYSGANVLT
TRBV2 | ASSSGPTYEQY
TRBV27 | ASRPTGTAGYEQY
TRBV20-1 | SARISGGAGDTQY
TRBV11-2 | ASRTATGRTMNTEAF
TRBV5-1 | ASSFIPTDTQY
TRBV7-2 | ASSSSRDRVHEQF
TRBV7-2 | ASSPDRARAEAF
TRBV27 | ASRHTRGSPANYGYT